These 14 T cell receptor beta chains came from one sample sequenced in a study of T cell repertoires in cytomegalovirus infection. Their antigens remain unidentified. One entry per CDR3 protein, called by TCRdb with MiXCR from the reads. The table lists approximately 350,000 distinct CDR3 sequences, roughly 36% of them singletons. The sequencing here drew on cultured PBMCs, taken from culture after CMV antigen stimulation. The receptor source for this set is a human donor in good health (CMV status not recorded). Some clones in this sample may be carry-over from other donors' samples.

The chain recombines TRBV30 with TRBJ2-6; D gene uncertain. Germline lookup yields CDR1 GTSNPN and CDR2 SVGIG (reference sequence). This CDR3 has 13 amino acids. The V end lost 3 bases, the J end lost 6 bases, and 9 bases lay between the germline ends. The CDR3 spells CAWRPSKANVLTF. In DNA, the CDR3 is TGTGCCTGGAGACCCTCCAAGGCCAACGTCCTGACTTTC.

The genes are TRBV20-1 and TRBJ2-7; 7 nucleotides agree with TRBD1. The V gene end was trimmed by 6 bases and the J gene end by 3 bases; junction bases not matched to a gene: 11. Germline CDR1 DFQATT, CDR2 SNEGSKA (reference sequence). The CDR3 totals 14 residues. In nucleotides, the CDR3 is TGCAGTGCGAGCACAGGGGCGAGTTTCTACGAGCAGTACTTC. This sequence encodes CSASTGASFYEQYF.

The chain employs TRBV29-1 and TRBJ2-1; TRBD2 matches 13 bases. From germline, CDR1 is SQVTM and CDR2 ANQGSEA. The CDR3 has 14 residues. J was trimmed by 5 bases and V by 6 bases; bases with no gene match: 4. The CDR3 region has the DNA TGCAGCGTCAGAGGGACTAGCGGGGACAATGAGCAGTTCTTC. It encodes CSVRGTSGDNEQFF.

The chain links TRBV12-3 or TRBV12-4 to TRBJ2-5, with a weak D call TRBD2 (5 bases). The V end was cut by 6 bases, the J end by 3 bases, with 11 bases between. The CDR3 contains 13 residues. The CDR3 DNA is TGTGCCAGCAGCCGTTCCGGGGAAGAGACCCAGTACTTC. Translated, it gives CASSRSGEETQYF.

CDR3 protein: CASSLGENEKLFF. CDR3 sequence (DNA): TGTGCCAGCAGCTTAGGGGAGAATGAAAAACTGTTTTTT. The gene calls are TRBV7-9 and TRBJ1-4; no clear D gene. From germline, CDR1 is SEHNR and CDR2 FQNEAQ (reference sequence). The CDR3 loop spans 13 amino acids. Deletions cut 1 base from V and 5 bases from J, with 5 bases between.

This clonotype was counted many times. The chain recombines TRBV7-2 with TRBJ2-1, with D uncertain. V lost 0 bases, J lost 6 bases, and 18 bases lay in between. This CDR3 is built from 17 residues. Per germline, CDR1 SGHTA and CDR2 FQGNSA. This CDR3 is CASSLALRAVGGNEQFF. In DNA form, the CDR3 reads TGTGCCAGCAGCTTAGCGCTTAGGGCGGTTGGTGGCAATGAGCAGTTCTTC.

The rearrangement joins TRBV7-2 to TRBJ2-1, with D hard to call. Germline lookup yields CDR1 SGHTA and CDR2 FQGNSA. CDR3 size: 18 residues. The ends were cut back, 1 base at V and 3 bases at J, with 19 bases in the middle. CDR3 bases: TGTGCCAGCAGCTTAGGGTCCCTCTGGGTGGTGGACTACAATGAGCAGTTCTTC. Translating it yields CASSLGSLWVVDYNEQFF.

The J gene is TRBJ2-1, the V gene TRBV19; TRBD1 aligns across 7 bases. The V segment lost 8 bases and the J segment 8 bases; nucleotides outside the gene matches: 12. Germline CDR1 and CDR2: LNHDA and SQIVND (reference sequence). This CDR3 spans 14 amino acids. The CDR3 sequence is CASFGRAQGDEQFF. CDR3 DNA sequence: TGTGCCAGTTTTGGTCGGGCTCAGGGGGATGAGCAGTTCTTC.

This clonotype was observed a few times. Here the CDR3 DNA reads TGTGCCAGCAGCTTAGCCGGGAGGAGCTCCTATAATTCACCCCTCCACTTT. Encoded protein: CASSLAGRSSYNSPLHF. This sequence joins TRBV7-2 and TRBJ1-6; no clear D gene. Per the germline V gene, CDR1 is SGHTA and CDR2 is FQGNSA. V was trimmed by 0 bases and J by 0 bases, leaving 9 bases between them. The CDR3 totals 17 residues.

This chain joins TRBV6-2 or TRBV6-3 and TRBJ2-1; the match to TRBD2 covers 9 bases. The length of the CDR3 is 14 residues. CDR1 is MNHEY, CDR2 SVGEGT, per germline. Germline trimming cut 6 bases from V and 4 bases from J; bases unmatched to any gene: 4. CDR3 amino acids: CASRIAGAYNEQFF. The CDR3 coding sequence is TGTGCCAGCAGAATAGCGGGAGCATACAATGAGCAGTTCTTC.

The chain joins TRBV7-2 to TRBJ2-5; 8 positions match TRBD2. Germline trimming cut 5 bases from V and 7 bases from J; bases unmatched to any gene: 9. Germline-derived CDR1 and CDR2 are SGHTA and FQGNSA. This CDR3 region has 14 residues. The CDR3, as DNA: TGTGCCAGCAGCCACGGACTAGCCCTGGGGACCCAGTACTTC. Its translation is CASSHGLALGTQYF.

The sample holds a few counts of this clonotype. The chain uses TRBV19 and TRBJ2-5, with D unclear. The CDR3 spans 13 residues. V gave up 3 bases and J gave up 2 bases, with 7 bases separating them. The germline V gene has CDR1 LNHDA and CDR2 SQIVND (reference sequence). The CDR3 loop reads CASSMGFQETQYF. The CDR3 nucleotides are TGTGCCAGTAGTATGGGGTTTCAAGAGACCCAGTACTTC.

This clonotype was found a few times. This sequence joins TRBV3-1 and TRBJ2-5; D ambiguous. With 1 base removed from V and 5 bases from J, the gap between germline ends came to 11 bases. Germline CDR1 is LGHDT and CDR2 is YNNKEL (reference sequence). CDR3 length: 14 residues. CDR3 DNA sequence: TGTGCCAGCAGCCAAGCGGGTGGGCTTGAGACCCAGTACTTC. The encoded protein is CASSQAGGLETQYF.

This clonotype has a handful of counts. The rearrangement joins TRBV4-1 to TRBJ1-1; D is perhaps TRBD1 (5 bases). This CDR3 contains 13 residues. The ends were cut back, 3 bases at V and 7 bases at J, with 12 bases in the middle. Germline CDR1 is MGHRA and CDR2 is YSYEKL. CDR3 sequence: CASSHLGTLEAFF. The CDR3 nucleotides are TGCGCCAGCAGCCACCTGGGGACCCTTGAAGCTTTCTTT.